This T cell receptor (beta chain) is from a study of beta chain features in type 1 diabetes. Study summary: Investigators examined around 98 million sorted cells across all samples.

In the case of this clone: Antigen unknown.

Study-wide results and limits: All four CD4+ subsets from Type 1 diabetes patients carried moderately but significantly shorter TCRB CDR3s.

V dropped 5 bases and J dropped 2; count of bases not matched to a gene: 8. The CDR3 is made up of 15 amino acids. CDR1 is MNHEY, CDR2 SMNVEV, per germline (reference sequence). Every isolated RNA sample was fully reverse transcribed, so sequencing captured expressed TCRB transcripts. The data were produced by immunoSEQ multiplex PCR, yet TCRdb's version contains in-frame clones alone and is incomplete. The table has about 240,000 clones, about 14% seen once; the top ten hold about 0.019%. The receptor was derived from a man aged 30 to 45 with type 1 diabetes. The chain is built from TRBV27 and TRBJ1-1, with 7 bases that match TRBD1. The sequencing input was naive CD4+ T cells from blood. DNA of the CDR3: TGTGCCAGCAGTCCCCGACAGGGCCCAAACACTGAAGCTTTCTTT. This sequence encodes CASSPRQGPNTEAFF.